A single sample gave rise to the 9 T cell receptor beta chains below, sequenced in a study of blood T cells in healthy people across ages (dated by TCRdb to the mid-2010s). Library generation was performed with 5' RACE. The listed sequencing device is Illumina HiSeq 2500. A second about 7 to 12 cycle PCR used a sample-barcoded 5' primer and a J-beta primer mix. TCRdb's own reprocessing of the public reads used fastp at Q25 and MiXCR and kept productive beta chains. Rows merge per CDR3 protein into single entries with the most common DNA and genes. The sample table holds approximately 800,000 distinct CDR3 sequences, of which around 50% were seen once. 15% to 20% of the sample lies in the top ten. Sequencing input: blood. Receptor source: a man aged 80 or over in good health.

The chain uses TRBV12-3 or TRBV12-4 and TRBJ2-1, with D tentatively TRBD2 (6 bases). The CDR3 is 15 amino acids. Trimming took 6 bases from V and 1 from J, leaving 13 bases between them. The CDR3 spells CASRPLSGSYNEQFF. The CDR3 nucleotides are TGTGCCAGCAGACCTCTTAGCGGATCCTACAATGAGCAGTTCTTC.

This clonotype was seen a handful of times. The chain links TRBV3-1 to TRBJ1-1, with a weak D call TRBD1 (5 bases). The V end was cut by 4 bases, the J end by 4 bases, with 16 bases between. Germline V gene data show CDR1 as LGHDT and CDR2 as YNNKEL (reference sequence). The CDR3 spans 15 residues. For the CDR3, the DNA is TGTGCCAGCAGCCGCTACCCCAGGGAAGGCACTGAAGCTTTCTTT. Protein product: CASSRYPREGTEAFF. The full variable domain, its missing parts supplied by reference TRBV3-1 and TRBJ1-1, is DTAVSQTPKYLVTQMGNDKSIKCEQNLGHDTMYWYKQDSKKFLKIMFSYNNKELIINETVPNRFSPKSPDKAHLNLHINSLELGDSAVYFCASSRYPREGTEAFFGQGTRLTVV.

This sequence joins TRBV4-3 and TRBJ2-1; TRBD2 agrees at 8 bases. CDR3 size: 15 residues. The ends lost 4 bases at V and 5 bases at J; junction bases unmatched: 7. Germline values: CDR1 LGHNA, CDR2 YSLEER. CDR3 sequence: CASSRLAKNDNEQFF. CDR3 coding DNA: TGCGCCAGCAGCCGACTAGCGAAAAATGACAATGAGCAGTTCTTC.

The chain links TRBV5-1 to TRBJ1-1, with 9 bases that match TRBD1. Per germline, CDR1 SGHRS and CDR2 YFSETQ. The CDR3 sequence is 15 residues long. J gave up 0 bases and V 4 bases, and 4 bases lay outside the gene matches. In nucleotides, the CDR3 is TGCGCCAGCAGCCGGACAGGGGCGGTGAACACTGAAGCTTTCTTT. As protein: CASSRTGAVNTEAFF.

There are a few counts of this clonotype. The chain combines TRBV20-1 with TRBJ2-3; 9 bases are a match to TRBD2. V shed 6 bases and J 7 bases; nucleotides not matched to a gene: 11. This CDR3 comprises 14 residues. Germline CDR1 is DFQATT and CDR2 is SNEGSKA (reference sequence). The CDR3 coding sequence is TGCAGTGCGGAGACTAGCGGTCTTGGATATACGCAGTATTTT. Translating it yields CSAETSGLGYTQYF.

The chain is built from TRBV12-3 or TRBV12-4 and TRBJ1-1, with 8 bases identical to TRBD1. Losses at the gene ends were 8 bases for V and 4 bases for J; bases not matched to a gene: 9. The length of the CDR3 is 14 residues. The CDR3 bases are TGTGCCAGCCTCGCACAGGGGGGGGGCACTGAAGCTTTCTTT. This translates into CASLAQGGGTEAFF.

In nucleotides, the CDR3 is TGTGCCAGCAGCCTAACCAAGACTAGCGGGGCTCCCCGGCAGTACGAGCAGTACTTC. Translation: CASSLTKTSGAPRQYEQYF. This chain links TRBV7-2 with TRBJ2-7, with 11 bases lining up with TRBD2. The V gene end was trimmed by 5 bases and the J gene end by 4 bases; junction bases not matched to a gene: 19. The CDR3 sequence is 19 residues long. Germline CDR1 reads SGHTA; CDR2 reads FQGNSA.

This clonotype turned up a few times. The chain is built from TRBV20-1 and TRBJ2-1; a possible D gene is TRBD1 (5 bases). The CDR3 has 14 residues. V was cut by 3 bases and J by 2 bases, with 11 bases left in between. CDR1 and CDR2 (germline): DFQATT, SNEGSKA (reference sequence). The CDR3 loop is CSASPRTTYNEQFF. For the CDR3, the DNA is TGCAGTGCTAGCCCTAGGACAACCTACAATGAGCAGTTCTTC.

This clonotype was observed at least ten times. This may stem from a read error, because a much larger clone lies one nucleotide away. J is TRBJ2-1 and V is TRBV7-3, with D possibly matching TRBD2 (6 bases). CDR3 length equals 15 residues. The V end lost 5 bases, the J end lost 0 bases, and 11 bases lay between the germline ends. The germline V gene encodes CDR1 SGHTA and CDR2 FQGTGA. The CDR3 DNA reads TGTGCCAGCAGCATTAGCGGCTCCTCCTACAATGAGCAGTTCTTC. This gives the protein CASSISGSSYNEQFF.